This T cell receptor (beta chain) comes out of a study of neurological immune-mediated disorders. PBMCs stored at -80 C, 2 million in total, were the source of the unsorted libraries. The cDNA was generated by 5'RACE with 10-nucleotide random UMIs. TCRdb ran MiXCR on the 5' RACE reads and lists one entry per CDR3 protein. The repertoire has approximately 100,000 distinct CDR3 sequences, around 3.3% of them found once; the top ten carry around 6%. The CDR3 length is 16 residues. V lost 4 bases and J 4 bases, leaving 16 bases between the germline ends. Germline CDR1 is LGHDT and CDR2 is YNNKEL (reference sequence). Study results and caveats: TCR-beta repertoires seemed private in all groups, with no expanded CDR3 amino acid sequences shared. Neither clinical nor MRI features were associated with the multiple sclerosis repertoire cluster.

This clonotype has ten or more counts. Antigen specificity is unknown. The receptor's source is a woman aged 18-29 years with multiple sclerosis. The chain is built from TRBV3-1 and TRBJ2-2; either TRBD1 or TRBD2 may supply D (5 bases each). Sequencing was performed on PBMCs. The CDR3 spells CASSPTRGQGTGELFF. The CDR3 DNA is TGTGCCAGCAGCCCCACTAGGGGTCAGGGCACCGGGGAGCTGTTTTTT.